This T cell receptor (beta chain) emerged from a study of spatial heterogeneity in lung cancer. On the study more broadly: At a median of roughly two years after resection, follow-up PBMC samples were sequenced when available.

Time point specified: blood at routine non-recurrence follow-up after resection. Sequencing was performed on whole RNA extracted from tumor and nontumor lung tissue, or from frozen PBMC, and the material was left unsorted. Every molecule of TCR cDNA had its own unique molecular identifier. TCRdb ran MiXCR on the 5' RACE reads and lists one entry per CDR3 protein. Among about 94,000 distinct CDR3 sequences listed, 19% were seen once. The receptor's source is a male donor with early-stage non-small cell lung cancer. The sample consisted of PBMCs, taken at follow-up.

The CDR3 sequence: CASSNHILAFF. The CDR3 nucleotides are TGTGCCAGCAGCAACCATATTCTAGCTTTCTTT. This chain links TRBV7-2 with TRBJ1-1; no firm D call. The CDR3 loop spans 11 amino acids. CDR1 and CDR2 (germline): SGHTA, FQGNSA. Trimming took 5 bases from V and 10 from J, leaving 11 bases between them.